This T cell receptor (beta chain) is from a study of PD-L1 blockade in urothelial cancer. Germline lookup yields CDR1 LNHNV and CDR2 YYDKDF (reference sequence). V gave up 5 bases and J gave up 4 bases; unmatched junction bases: 8. The CDR3 covers 15 residues. The method was immunoSEQ multiplex PCR; TCRdb's version includes in-frame clones alone and lacks a portion of them. The table has approximately 38,000 clones, roughly 89% seen once; the top ten hold about 2%. The origin of this receptor is a man aged 55 to 70 with urothelial cancer. Sequences were derived from PBMCs, sampled around atezolizumab (anti-PD-L1) treatment. V and J are TRBV15 and TRBJ1-2, with 9 bases that match TRBD1. The CDR3 loop reads CATSGHRGRGYGYTF. Here the CDR3 DNA reads TGTGCCACCAGCGGTCACAGGGGGCGAGGCTATGGCTACACCTTC. Together with reference TRBV15 and TRBJ1-2, the CDR3 gives the full variable domain: DAMVIQNPRYQVTQFGKPVTLSCSQTLNHNVMYWYQQKSSQAPKLLFHYYDKDFNNEADTPDNFQSRRPNTSFCFLDIRSPGLGDTAMYLCATSGHRGRGYGYTFGSGTRLTVV.